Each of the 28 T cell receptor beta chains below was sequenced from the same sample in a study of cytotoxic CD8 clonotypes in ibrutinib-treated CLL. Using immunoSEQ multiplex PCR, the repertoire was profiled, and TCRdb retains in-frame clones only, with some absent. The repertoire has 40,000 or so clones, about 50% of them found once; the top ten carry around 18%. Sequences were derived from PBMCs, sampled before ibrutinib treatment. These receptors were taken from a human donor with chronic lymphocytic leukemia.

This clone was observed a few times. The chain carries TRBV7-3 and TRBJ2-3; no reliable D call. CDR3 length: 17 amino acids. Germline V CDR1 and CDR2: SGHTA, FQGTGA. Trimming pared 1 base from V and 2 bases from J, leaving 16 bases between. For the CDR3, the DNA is TGTGCCAGCAGCTTAAGGGCCGATTCCTACTCCACAGATACGCAGTATTTT. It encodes CASSLRADSYSTDTQYF.

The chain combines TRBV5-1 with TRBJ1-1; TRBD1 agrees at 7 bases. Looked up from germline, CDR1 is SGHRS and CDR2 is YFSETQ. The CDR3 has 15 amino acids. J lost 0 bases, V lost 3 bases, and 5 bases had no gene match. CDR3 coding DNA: TGCGCCAGCAGCTGGGGACAGATTATGAACACTGAAGCTTTCTTT. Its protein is CASSWGQIMNTEAFF.

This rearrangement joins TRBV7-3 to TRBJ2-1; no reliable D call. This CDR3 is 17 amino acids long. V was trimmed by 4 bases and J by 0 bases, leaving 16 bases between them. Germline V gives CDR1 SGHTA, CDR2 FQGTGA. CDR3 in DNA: TGTGCCAGCAGCTCCCGACTTGGGAACCTCTCCTACAATGAGCAGTTCTTC. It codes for CASSSRLGNLSYNEQFF.

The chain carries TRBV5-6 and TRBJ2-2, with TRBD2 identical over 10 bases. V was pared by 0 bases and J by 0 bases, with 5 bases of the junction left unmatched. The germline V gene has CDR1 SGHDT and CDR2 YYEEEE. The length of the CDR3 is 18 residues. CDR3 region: CASSLAGLAAANTGELFF. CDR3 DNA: TGTGCCAGCAGCTTGGCCGGACTAGCGGCGGCGAACACCGGGGAGCTGTTTTTT.

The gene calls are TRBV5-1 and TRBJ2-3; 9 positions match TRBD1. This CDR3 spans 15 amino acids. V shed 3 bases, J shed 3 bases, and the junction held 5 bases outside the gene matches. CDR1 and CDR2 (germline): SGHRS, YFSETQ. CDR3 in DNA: TGCGCCAGCAGCTATCGACAGGGGGGAACAGATACGCAGTATTTT. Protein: CASSYRQGGTDTQYF.

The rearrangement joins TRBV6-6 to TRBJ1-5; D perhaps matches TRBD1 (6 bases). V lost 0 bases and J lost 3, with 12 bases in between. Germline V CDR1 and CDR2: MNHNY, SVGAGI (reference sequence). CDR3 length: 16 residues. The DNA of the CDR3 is TGTGCCAGCAGTTACTCTGGGGGGCTAAACAATCAGCCCCAGCATTTT. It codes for CASSYSGGLNNQPQHF.

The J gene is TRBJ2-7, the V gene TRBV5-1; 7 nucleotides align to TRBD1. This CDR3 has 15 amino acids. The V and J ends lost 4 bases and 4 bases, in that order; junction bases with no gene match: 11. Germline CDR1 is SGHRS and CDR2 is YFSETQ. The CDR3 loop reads CASSTYAGGTYEQYF. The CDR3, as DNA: TGCGCCAGCAGCACATATGCAGGGGGTACATACGAGCAGTACTTC.

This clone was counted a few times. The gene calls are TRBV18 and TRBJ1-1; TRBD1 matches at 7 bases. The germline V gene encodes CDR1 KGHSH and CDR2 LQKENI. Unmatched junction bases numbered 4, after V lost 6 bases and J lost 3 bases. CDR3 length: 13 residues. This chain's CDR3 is CASSDRTDTEAFF. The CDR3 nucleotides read TGTGCCAGCTCGGACAGGACAGACACTGAAGCTTTCTTT.

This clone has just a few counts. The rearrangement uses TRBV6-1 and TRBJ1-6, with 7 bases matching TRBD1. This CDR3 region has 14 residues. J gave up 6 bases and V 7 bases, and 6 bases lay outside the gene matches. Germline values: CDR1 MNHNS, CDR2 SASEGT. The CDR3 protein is CASTKGTVNSPLHF. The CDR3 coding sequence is TGTGCCAGCACCAAAGGGACAGTTAATTCACCCCTCCACTTT.

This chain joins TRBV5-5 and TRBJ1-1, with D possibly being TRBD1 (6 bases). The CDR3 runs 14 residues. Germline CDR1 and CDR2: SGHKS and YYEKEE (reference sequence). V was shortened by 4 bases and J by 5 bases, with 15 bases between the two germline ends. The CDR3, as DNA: TGTGCCAGCAGCCCCCTAAACAGGGTTACTGAAGCTTTCTTT. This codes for CASSPLNRVTEAFF. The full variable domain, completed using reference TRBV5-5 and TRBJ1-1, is DAGVTQSPTHLIKTRGQQVTLRCSPISGHKSVSWYQQVLGQGPQFIFQYYEKEERGRGNFPDRFSARQFPNYSSELNVNALLLGDSALYLCASSPLNRVTEAFFGQGTRLTVV.

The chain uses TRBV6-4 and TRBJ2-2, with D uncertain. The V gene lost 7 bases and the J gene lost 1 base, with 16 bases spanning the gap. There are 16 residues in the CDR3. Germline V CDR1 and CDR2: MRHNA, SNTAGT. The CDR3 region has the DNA TGTGCCAGCACCTGGACCCCACTTAGGAACACCGGGGAGCTGTTTTTT. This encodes CASTWTPLRNTGELFF.

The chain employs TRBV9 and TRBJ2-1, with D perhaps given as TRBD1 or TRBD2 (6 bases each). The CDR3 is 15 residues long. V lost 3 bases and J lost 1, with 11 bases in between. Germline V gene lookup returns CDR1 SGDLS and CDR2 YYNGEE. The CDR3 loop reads CASSAGGLSYNEQFF. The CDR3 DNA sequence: TGTGCCAGCAGCGCCGGGGGCCTTTCCTACAATGAGCAGTTCTTC.

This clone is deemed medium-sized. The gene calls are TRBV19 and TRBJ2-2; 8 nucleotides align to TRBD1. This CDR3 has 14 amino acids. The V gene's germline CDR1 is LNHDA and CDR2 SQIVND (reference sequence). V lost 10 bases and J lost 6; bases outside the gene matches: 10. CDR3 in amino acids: CATMDRERSGELFF. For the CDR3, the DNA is TGTGCCACCATGGACAGGGAGAGGTCCGGGGAGCTGTTTTTT.

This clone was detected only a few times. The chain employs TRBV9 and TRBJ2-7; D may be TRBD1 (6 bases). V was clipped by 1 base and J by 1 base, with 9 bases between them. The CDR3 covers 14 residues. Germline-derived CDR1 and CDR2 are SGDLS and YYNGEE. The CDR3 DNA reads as TGTGCCAGCAGCGTAACAGGGTCTTCCTACGAGCAGTACTTC. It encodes CASSVTGSSYEQYF.

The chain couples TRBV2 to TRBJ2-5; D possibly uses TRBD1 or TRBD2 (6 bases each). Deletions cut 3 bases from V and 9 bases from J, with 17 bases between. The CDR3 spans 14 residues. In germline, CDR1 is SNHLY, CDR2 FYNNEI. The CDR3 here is CASSEGRGHISQYF. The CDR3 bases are TGTGCCAGCAGTGAGGGTCGGGGGCACATATCCCAGTACTTC.

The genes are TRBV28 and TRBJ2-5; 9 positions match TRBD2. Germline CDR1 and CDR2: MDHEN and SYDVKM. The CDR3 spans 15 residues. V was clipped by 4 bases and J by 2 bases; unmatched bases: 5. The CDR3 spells CASSSPLAGQETQYF. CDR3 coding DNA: TGTGCCAGCAGTTCCCCTCTAGCGGGGCAAGAGACCCAGTACTTC.

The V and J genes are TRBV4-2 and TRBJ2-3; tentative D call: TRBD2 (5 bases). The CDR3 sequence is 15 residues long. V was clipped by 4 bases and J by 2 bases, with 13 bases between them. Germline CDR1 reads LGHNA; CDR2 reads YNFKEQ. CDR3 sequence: CASSPQSGYTDTQYF. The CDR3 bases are TGTGCCAGCAGCCCCCAGTCGGGGTACACAGATACGCAGTATTTT.

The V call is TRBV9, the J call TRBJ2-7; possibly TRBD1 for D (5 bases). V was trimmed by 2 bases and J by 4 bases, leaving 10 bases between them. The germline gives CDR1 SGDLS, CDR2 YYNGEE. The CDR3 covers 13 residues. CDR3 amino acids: CASSVGREYEQYF. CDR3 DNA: TGTGCCAGCAGCGTGGGCAGGGAATACGAGCAGTACTTC.

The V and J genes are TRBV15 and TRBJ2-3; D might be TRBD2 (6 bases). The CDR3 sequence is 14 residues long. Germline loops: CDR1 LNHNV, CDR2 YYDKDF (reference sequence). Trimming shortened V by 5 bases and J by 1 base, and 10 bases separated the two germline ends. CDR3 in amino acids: CATSPRGGTDTQYF. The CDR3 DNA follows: TGTGCCACCAGCCCCCGCGGGGGCACAGATACGCAGTATTTT.

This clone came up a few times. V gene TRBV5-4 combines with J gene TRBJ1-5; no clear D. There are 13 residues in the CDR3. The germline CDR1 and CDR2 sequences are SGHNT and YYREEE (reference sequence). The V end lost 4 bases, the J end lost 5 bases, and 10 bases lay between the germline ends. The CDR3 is CASSPETDQPQHF. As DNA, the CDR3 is TGTGCCAGCAGCCCAGAAACAGATCAGCCCCAGCATTTT.

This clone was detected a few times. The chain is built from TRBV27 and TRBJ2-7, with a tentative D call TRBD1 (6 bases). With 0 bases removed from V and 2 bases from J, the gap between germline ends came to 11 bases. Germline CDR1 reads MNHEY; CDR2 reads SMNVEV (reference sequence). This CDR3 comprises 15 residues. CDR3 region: CASSLSTGYTYEQYF. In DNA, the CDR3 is TGTGCCAGCAGTTTATCGACAGGCTATACCTACGAGCAGTACTTC.

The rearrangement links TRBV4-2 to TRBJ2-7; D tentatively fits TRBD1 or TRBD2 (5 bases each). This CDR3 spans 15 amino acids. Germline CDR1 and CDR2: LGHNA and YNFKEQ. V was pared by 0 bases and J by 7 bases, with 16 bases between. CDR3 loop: CASSQDTGPGGEQYF. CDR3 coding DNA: TGTGCCAGCAGCCAAGATACGGGACCCGGCGGGGAGCAGTACTTC.

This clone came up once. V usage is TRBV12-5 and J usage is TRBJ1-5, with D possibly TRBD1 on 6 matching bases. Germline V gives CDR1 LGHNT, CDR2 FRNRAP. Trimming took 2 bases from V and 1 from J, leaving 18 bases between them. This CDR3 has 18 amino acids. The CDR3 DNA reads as TGTGCTAGTGGTTTGTATACAGGGATCGGTACGAGCAATCAGCCCCAGCATTTT. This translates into CASGLYTGIGTSNQPQHF.

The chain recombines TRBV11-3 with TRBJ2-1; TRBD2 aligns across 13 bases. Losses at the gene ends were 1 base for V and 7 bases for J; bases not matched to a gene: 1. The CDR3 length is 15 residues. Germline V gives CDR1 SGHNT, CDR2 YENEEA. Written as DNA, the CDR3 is TGTGCCAGCAGCTTAGGACTAGCGGGGGGAAATGAGCAGTTCTTC. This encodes CASSLGLAGGNEQFF.

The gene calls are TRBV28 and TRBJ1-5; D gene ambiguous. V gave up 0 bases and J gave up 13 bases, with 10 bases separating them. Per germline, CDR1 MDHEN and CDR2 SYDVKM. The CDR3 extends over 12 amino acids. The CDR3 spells CASSLWIGDQHF. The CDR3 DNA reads TGTGCCAGCAGTTTATGGATCGGGGATCAGCATTTT.

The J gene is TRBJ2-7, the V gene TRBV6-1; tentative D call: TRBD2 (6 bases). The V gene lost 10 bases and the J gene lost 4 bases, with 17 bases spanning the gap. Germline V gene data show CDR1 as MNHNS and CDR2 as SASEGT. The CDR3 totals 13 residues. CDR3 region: CATAGPAPYEQYF. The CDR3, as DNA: TGTGCCACGGCGGGGCCCGCCCCTTACGAGCAGTACTTC.

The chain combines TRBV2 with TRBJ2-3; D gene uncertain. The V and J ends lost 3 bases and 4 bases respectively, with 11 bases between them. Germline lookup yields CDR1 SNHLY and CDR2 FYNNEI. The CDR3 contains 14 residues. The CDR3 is CASSDLERSDTQYF. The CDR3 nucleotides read TGTGCCAGCAGTGACCTAGAAAGGTCAGATACGCAGTATTTT. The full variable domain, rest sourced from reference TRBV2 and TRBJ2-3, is EPEVTQTPSHQVTQMGQEVILRCVPISNHLYFYWYRQILGQKVEFLVSFYNNEISEKSEIFDDQFSVERPDGSNFTLKIRSTKLEDSAMYFCASSDLERSDTQYFGPGTRLTVL.

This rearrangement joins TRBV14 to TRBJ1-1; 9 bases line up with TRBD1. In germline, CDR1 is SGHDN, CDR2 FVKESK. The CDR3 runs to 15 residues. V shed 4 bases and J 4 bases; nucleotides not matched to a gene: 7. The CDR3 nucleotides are TGTGCCAGCAGCCGAAGGACAGGGGAGGGCACTGAAGCTTTCTTT. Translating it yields CASSRRTGEGTEAFF.